Listed below are T cell receptor beta chains from one sample, sequenced in a study of T cells after yellow fever vaccination. Using its own MiXCR run on the 5' RACE reads, TCRdb lists one record per CDR3 protein. This sample yields more than 120,000 distinct CDR3 sequences, of which about 7.7% are seen a single time; 0.55% to 0.9% belongs to the top ten. Specimen: CD4+ T cells sorted from PBMCs, collected 5 days after the yellow fever booster vaccination. The receptors were sampled from a man aged 30 to 39 who received the YFV17D yellow fever vaccine. Both conserved end residues are part of each CDR3. D genes are given only for firm matches. Expanded clones are given a class, and other clones once, few, many or no size at all.

V	J	size	D	DNA	CDR3
TRBV6-5	TRBJ2-7	many	TRBD1	TGTGCCAGCAGTTACAAGGGACAGAGCTCCTACGAGCAGTACTTC	CASSYKGQSSYEQYF
TRBV9	TRBJ1-2	many	NA	TGTGCCAGTAGATCCCTCCAGGGCAACTATGGCTACACCTTC	CASRSLQGNYGYTF
TRBV11-1	TRBJ2-2	many	NA	TGTGCCAGCAGCGAGAAACGAACCGGGTCTTTCACCCACGCCGGGGAGCTGTTTTTT	CASSEKRTGSFTHAGELFF
TRBV6-5	TRBJ2-1	many	NA	TGTGCCAGCAGTTACTGGCAGGGGGGCCGCAATGAGCAGTTCTTC	CASSYWQGGRNEQFF
TRBV27	TRBJ2-1	many	TRBD2	TGTGCCAGCAGTTCATTATTCGCCGGGACTAGCGGGAAGAATGAGCAGTTCTTC	CASSSLFAGTSGKNEQFF
TRBV3-1	TRBJ1-5	many	NA	TGTGCCAGCAGCCAACACCTTAATAGCAATCAGCCCCAGCATTTT	CASSQHLNSNQPQHF
TRBV29-1	TRBJ2-4	many	NA	TGCAGCGTTGTTGCCCGGCTAGCCAAAAACATTCAGTACTTC	CSVVARLAKNIQYF
TRBV20-1	TRBJ2-5	many	TRBD2	TGCAGTGCTAGTCCAGCGGGAGGGGAGACCCAGTACTTC	CSASPAGGETQYF
TRBV20-1	TRBJ2-2	few	NA	TGCAGTGCTAGAGACCAACGGGGGCGTAGCGGGGAGCTGTTTTTT	CSARDQRGRSGELFF
TRBV6-2/TRBV6-3	TRBJ2-1	many	TRBD2	TGTGCCAGCAGTTGGACTAGCGGGAGCACCTACAATGAGCAGTTCTTC	CASSWTSGSTYNEQFF
TRBV20-1	TRBJ2-5	NA	NA	TGCAGTGCTAGAGATCGGAGACTCTCACTGCAAGAGACCCAGTACTTC	CSARDRRLSLQETQYF
TRBV3-1	TRBJ2-1	NA	NA	TGTGCCAGCAGTCCGAACCACAATGAGCAGTTCTTC	CASSPNHNEQFF
TRBV28	TRBJ1-4	many	NA	TGTGCCAGCAGTTCCCCAGTCGAAAAACTGTTTTTT	CASSSPVEKLFF